This TCR beta chain derives from a study of CD8+ T cells in alopecia areata (dated by TCRdb to about 2018). Regarding the study in general: Treated patients were enrolled in an open-label pilot trial of oral tofacitinib at 5 to 10 mg twice daily for moderate-to-severe alopecia areata. Patients received tofacitinib for 6 to 18 months and were then followed off drug for 6 months to check for delayed response and recurrence. In both human patients and the C3H/HeJ mouse model, the study applied high-throughput TCRbeta sequencing to look at T cell clonal expansion in alopecia areata. On the human side, TCRbeta sequencing was run on scalp tissue and on sorted CD4+ and CD8+ peripheral blood T cells from healthy controls and from alopecia areata patients with either patchy or totalis/universalis disease. Patients on tofacitinib were biopsied at baseline and after 4 and 24 weeks of treatment, and several of the patients also had a later scalp biopsy. Scalp clonality was compared among normal scalp (n=4), patchy alopecia areata scalp (n=8), and alopecia totalis/universalis scalp (n=8). RNA was obtained with the PAXgene miRNA kit for fixed scalp, the miRNeasy kit for PBMCs, and the RNeasy kit for mouse skin. Amplification of TCRbeta CDR3 regions was done by immunoSEQ multiplex PCR using 35 Vbeta forward primers and 13 Jbeta reverse primers.

CDR3 length: 15 amino acids, cysteine to phenylalanine. Only CDR3 DNA is held: 45 bases, read in frame from base 1. From the germline V gene, CDR1 is LGHNA and CDR2 is YNFKEQ. Trimming accounts for 0 bases at V and 3 bases at J, while the number of junction bases matched to no gene is 3. According to the study, the label for this sample's time point signals: baseline before oral tofacitinib. Peripheral blood and lesional scalp punch biopsies were obtained from patients with alopecia areata. PBMCs were isolated by density centrifugation and stained for CD3, CD4 and CD8, and CD4+ and CD8+ T cells were sorted on a FACSAria. The library was generated by the immunoSEQ multiplex PCR assay. RNA was extracted from all samples and reverse transcribed into cDNA as template for TCR sequencing. SuperScript III was used for first-strand cDNA synthesis, primed with a 2:1 mix of oligo-dT and random hexamers. A synthetic immune receptor repertoire was used to measure amplification bias, and any remaining bias was corrected computationally. The authors processed their data as follows. After raw reads were preprocessed to remove errors, the CDR3 was defined following IMGT conventions as running from the conserved cysteine to phenylalanine. Clonality was computed by normalizing Shannon entropy by log2 of the number of productive unique TCRs and subtracting the result from 1. CD4 or CD8 identity of scalp clones was inferred by cross-referencing scalp TCRbeta sequences with sorted blood CD4 and CD8 repertoires. As stored in TCRdb, this immuneACCESS dataset retains in-frame rearrangements with V and J assigned. A fraction of the clones does not appear; measured against another copy, unresolved V genes explain less than half of the discrepancy, and the remainder lacks a known reason. V, J and clone size were drawn from that table, and D and trimming were deduced from the DNA. Within this sample are 150,000 or so clones, with around 60% of them counted one time only. The ten most abundant clones make up 6.4% of the sample.

About this clone itself: Its cognate antigen has yet to be identified. No qualities accompany the bases; no much larger clone lies one base away.

General conclusions and limits of the study: Lesional scalp, especially in alopecia totalis/universalis, showed higher clonality and more expanded CD8+ clones than normal scalp, suggesting antigenic drive. Unlike mouse skin, where gammadelta T cells dominate, normal human skin contains resident alphabeta T cells that get sequenced too, which complicates analysis of the scalp TCR repertoire. Shared TCR sequences between patients were less evident than in mice, which may be partly attributable to HLA diversity in the patient population.

The source material was CD4+ T cells sorted from blood, sampled at week 0. This receptor was identified in a human donor with alopecia areata. The rearrangement combines TRBV4-2 with TRBJ2-7; 9 middle bases align to TRBD1. The bases read TGTGCCAGCAGCCAAGACCCGACAGGGGGCTACGAGCAGTACTTC. The translation is CASSQDPTGGYEQYF.